The 15 T cell receptor beta chains below all came from one sample that was sequenced in a study of tumor and adjacent non-tumor tissue in lung cancer. The library came from three nested PCR rounds adapted from ARM-PCR protocols. TCRdb passed the multiplex PCR reads through MiXCR, listing each CDR3 protein once. The data show some 95,000 distinct CDR3 sequences, with 80% seen just once and less than 40% held by the top ten. The template was RNA from unsorted bulk tissue. The normal lung tissue was taken more than 3 cm from the tumor edge. The sequenced sample was distant non-tumor lung tissue. The source is a man between 60 and 75 years old with small cell lung cancer.

With respect to this clonotype: This clone may be a read error of a much larger clone one base away. The gene calls are TRBV15 and TRBJ2-3, with 7 bases identical to TRBD1. Germline CDR1 and CDR2: LNHNV and YYDKDF (reference sequence). The CDR3 is made up of 14 amino acids. The CDR3: CATSRGGVTNTQYF. CDR3 sequence (DNA): TGTGCCACCAGCCGAGGGGGCGTCACAAATACGCAGTATTTT. The whole variable domain, filled in from reference TRBV15 and TRBJ2-3, reads DAMVIQNPRYQVTQFGKPVTLSCSQTLNHNVMYWYQQKSSQAPKLLFHYYDKDFNNEADTPDNFQSRRPNTSFCFLDIRSPGLGDTAMYLCATSRGGVTNTQYFGPGTRLTVL.

The genes are TRBV5-4 and TRBJ2-1, with D perhaps TRBD2 (6 bases). The CDR3 is 15 residues long. V lost 4 bases and J 12 bases, leaving 23 bases between the germline ends. Germline CDR1 reads SGHNT; CDR2 reads YYREEE (reference sequence). The DNA of the CDR3 is TGTGCCAGCAGCCGACCGGGATCGGACTACAGTGGGCAGTTCTTC. Translation gives CASSRPGSDYSGQFF.

This chain uses TRBV11-2 with TRBJ2-5, with D perhaps TRBD2 (5 bases). Trimming stripped 9 bases from V and 7 bases from J, with 18 bases between. Per germline, CDR1 SGHAT and CDR2 FQNNGV. The CDR3 spans 13 residues. This chain's CDR3 is CASTLEPGGTQYF. The DNA for the CDR3 is TGTGCCAGTACCTTAGAACCCGGAGGGACCCAGTACTTC.

The J gene is TRBJ2-7, the V gene TRBV11-2; TRBD2 aligns across 7 bases. From germline, CDR1 is SGHAT and CDR2 FQNNGV. This CDR3 spans 19 amino acids. Here the CDR3 reads CASSFRARGRASHYYEQYV. CDR3 nucleotide sequence: TGTGCCAGCAGCTTTAGGGCTAGAGGGAGGGCGAGCCATTACTACGAGCAGTACGTA.

Notes on this clonotype: A much larger clone differs by one base, so this may be a read error. V gene TRBV28 combines with J gene TRBJ2-5, with 8 bases matching TRBD2. The CDR3 spans 15 residues. V trimming: 5 bases; J trimming: 2 bases; junction bases outside the gene matches: 7. From germline, CDR1 is MDHEN and CDR2 SYDVKM. CDR3 in DNA: TGTGCCAGCAGTCCATGGACTAGCAGACAAGAGACCCAGTACTTC. This codes for CASSPWTSRQETQYF. The complete variable domain, with remaining parts taken from reference TRBV28 and TRBJ2-5, reads DVKVTQSSRYLVKRTGEKVFLECVQDMDHENMFWYRQDPGLGLRLIYFSYDVKMKEKGDIPEGYSVSREKKERFSLILESASTNQTSMYLCASSPWTSRQETQYFGPGTRLLVL.

The CDR3 loop is CASRQGQQGNYGYTF. CDR3 coding DNA: TGCGCCAGTAGACAAGGCCAACAGGGGAACTATGGCTACACCTTC. The chain employs TRBV4-1 and TRBJ1-2; 7 bases fit TRBD1. The CDR3 has 15 amino acids. Germline CDR1 MGHRA, CDR2 YSYEKL. The trim removed 9 bases at V and 2 bases at J, leaving 12 bases unmatched.

For this clonotype: With a much larger clone just one base away, this may be a read error. The chain joins TRBV6-1 to TRBJ2-7; 9 bases line up with TRBD1. This CDR3 contains 14 residues. The V gene's germline CDR1 is MNHNS and CDR2 SASEGT. The CDR3 reads CTSRSGTGIHEQYV. The CDR3 region has the DNA TGTACCAGCCGATCCGGGACAGGGATCCACGAGCAGTACGTC.

This clonotype occurred many times. The chain uses TRBV6-6 and TRBJ2-2, with a possible D match to TRBD2 (5 bases). Germline values: CDR1 MNHNY, CDR2 SVGAGI (reference sequence). V was clipped by 2 bases and J by 4 bases, with 11 bases between them. CDR3 length: 15 amino acids. CDR3 coding DNA: TGTGCCAGCAGTTACCGAGGGTTTGGCACCGGGGAGCTGTTTTTT. Translated: CASSYRGFGTGELFF.

The rearrangement joins TRBV6-1 to TRBJ1-5; weak D call: TRBD1 (6 bases). TRBJ2-3 explains the end of the DNA better; the J call may be wrong. Germline CDR1 MNHNS, CDR2 SASEGT. This CDR3 comprises 15 residues. The CDR3 coding sequence is TGTGCCAGCAGTGAATCAGGGGACAACAATCATCCCCAGTATTTT. The encoded protein is CASSESGDNNHPQYF.

As to this clonotype: In this CDR3 the conserved last residue, phenylalanine or tryptophan, is missing, so a read error is likely. This rearrangement joins TRBV6-1 to TRBJ1-5; D is unclear. CDR3 length: 13 amino acids. In germline, CDR1 is MNHNS, CDR2 SASEGT. Here the CDR3 reads CASTATNNQSQHL. The CDR3 region has the DNA TGTGCCAGCACCGCTACGAACAATCAGTCCCAGCATCTT.

About this clonotype itself: Compared with germline, one end of the junction differs, possibly owing to a read error. This chain links TRBV29-1 with TRBJ2-1; no reliable D call. Germline V gene data show CDR1 as SQVTM and CDR2 as ANQGSEA. This CDR3 contains 11 residues. The CDR3 loop is CSATYVNEQLF. As DNA, the CDR3 is TGCAGCGCTACCTACGTGAATGAGCAGCTCTTC.

The rearrangement joins TRBV6-1 to TRBJ2-5, with D possibly matching TRBD2 (6 bases). Between the trimmed V and J ends, which lost 11 bases and 11 bases, there was a span of 30 bases. The CDR3 length is 15 residues. CDR1 MNHNS and CDR2 SASEGT come from the germline V gene. Here the CDR3 reads CASAEVSGTGEIQYF. The DNA of the CDR3 is TGTGCCTCAGCAGAAGTTTCGGGGACTGGAGAGATACAGTACTTC.

The rearrangement joins TRBV4-2 to TRBJ2-2; tentatively, D is TRBD1 (5 bases). The CDR3 is 14 amino acids. Trimming pared 5 bases from V and 7 bases from J, leaving 14 bases between. Germline V CDR1 and CDR2: LGHNA, YNFKEQ. The CDR3 loop reads CASSRGLEIGELFF. CDR3 bases: TGTGCCAGCAGCAGGGGTCTGGAAATCGGGGAGCTGTTTTTT.

Points on this clonotype: At one end, the junction sequence differs from germline, possibly due to a read error. This sequence joins TRBV20-1 and TRBJ1-2; D might be TRBD1 (5 bases). CDR3 length equals 12 residues. Germline V gene lookup returns CDR1 DFQATT and CDR2 SNEGSKA (reference sequence). CDR3 protein: CSARTETRGYIF. The CDR3 coding sequence is TGCAGTGCTCGAACCGAGACTAGGGGCTACATCTTC.

This sequence joins TRBV11-2 and TRBJ2-3; D remains unclear. V lost 10 bases and J 5 bases, leaving 16 bases between the germline ends. The CDR3 contains 13 residues. Germline loops: CDR1 SGHAT, CDR2 FQNNGV. The CDR3 region is CAKSLTFLDTQYF. The CDR3 DNA is TGTGCCAAGAGTCTCACTTTTTTAGATACGCAGTATTTT.